The 8 T cell receptor beta chains below were found in one sample sequenced in a study of tumor and adjacent non-tumor tissue in lung cancer. A modified ARM-PCR protocol with three rounds of nested PCR amplified TCRbeta. TCRdb analysed the multiplex PCR reads with MiXCR anew, one entry per CDR3 protein. The sample holds about 60,000 distinct CDR3 sequences, 61% seen once. No cell sorting was done before RNA was extracted from the tissue. This non-tumor lung sample came from over 3 cm beyond the tumor edge. The sample consisted of distant non-tumor lung tissue. These receptors originate from an older man with non-small cell lung cancer.

Turning to this clonotype: One junction end disagrees with the germline gene, perhaps due to a read error. V gene TRBV13 combines with J gene TRBJ1-4; D is unclear. Germline CDR1 is PRHDT and CDR2 is FYEKMQ (reference sequence). This CDR3 is built from 18 residues. CDR3 DNA sequence: TGTGCCAGCAGCTTAGGGATGTCGCAGGTCTTGTCTAATGATAAACTGTTTTTT. Its protein product is CASSLGMSQVLSNDKLFF.

The rearrangement uses TRBV30 and TRBJ1-5; D remains unclear. The germline V and J ends were trimmed by 5 bases and 4 bases, with 12 bases remaining between them. The CDR3 contains 13 residues. The germline V gene has CDR1 GTSNPN and CDR2 SVGIG (reference sequence). CDR3 bases: TGTGCCTGGGGCCGAGGGCAAAATCAGCCCCAGCATTTT. It codes for CAWGRGQNQPQHF.

The chain is built from TRBV5-5 and TRBJ2-7; D is uncertain. V lost 10 bases to trimming and J lost 2 bases, with 16 bases between them. Per germline, CDR1 SGHKS and CDR2 YYEKEE (reference sequence). The CDR3 has 13 residues. The DNA of the CDR3 is TGTGCCGGCGGCGCCGCAGGAACCTACGAGCAGTACTTC. This codes for CAGGAAGTYEQYF.

This clonotype was recorded many times. The rearrangement joins TRBV6-1 to TRBJ2-3; 12 positions agree with TRBD2. The CDR3 sequence is 17 residues long. Germline-derived CDR1 and CDR2 are MNHNS and SASEGT. The junction had 6 bases not matched to a gene; V was cut back by 3 bases and J by 2 bases. The CDR3 spells CASSDVLAGGNTDTQYF. As DNA, the CDR3 is TGTGCCAGCAGTGACGTACTAGCGGGGGGTAACACAGATACGCAGTATTTT.

J is TRBJ2-3 and V is TRBV11-2, with 7 bases matching TRBD2. Germline-derived CDR1 and CDR2 are SGHAT and FQNNGV. This CDR3 contains 16 residues. Losses at the gene ends were 2 bases for V and 5 bases for J; bases not matched to a gene: 10. CDR3 residues: CASSLWEGKHIDTQYF. Written as DNA, the CDR3 is TGTGCCAGCAGCTTATGGGAGGGCAAACACATAGATACGCAGTATTTT. The whole variable domain, filled in from reference TRBV11-2 and TRBJ2-3, reads EAGVAQSPRYKIIEKRQSVAFWCNPISGHATLYWYQQILGQGPKLLIQFQNNGVVDDSQLPKDRFSAERLKGVDSTLKIQPAKLEDSAVYLCASSLWEGKHIDTQYFGPGTRLTVL.

This clonotype came up a few times. V usage is TRBV7-9 and J usage is TRBJ1-4; tentative D call: TRBD1 (6 bases). CDR3 size: 15 residues. CDR1 SEHNR and CDR2 FQNEAQ come from the germline V gene (reference sequence). Trimming pared 4 bases from V and 7 bases from J, leaving 16 bases between. The CDR3 sequence: CASSSEGVQREKLFF. The CDR3, as DNA: TGTGCCAGCAGCTCAGAGGGGGTACAGCGTGAAAAACTGTTTTTT.

Worth noting for this clonotype: A read error may explain this, as a much larger clone is one base away. CDR3 coding DNA: TGTGCCAGCAGTTCCAGCGGGGAGACCCAGTACTTC. This gives the protein CASSSSGETQYF. The chain carries TRBV12-3 or TRBV12-4 and TRBJ2-5; D perhaps matches TRBD2 (6 bases). This CDR3 spans 12 amino acids. V was trimmed by 4 bases and J by 5 bases, leaving 8 bases between them.

About this clonotype itself: An end of the junction differs from the germline gene, which may be a read error. V gene TRBV10-3 combines with J gene TRBJ2-7, with 7 bases identical to TRBD1. CDR3 length equals 14 residues. Germline lookup yields CDR1 ENHRY and CDR2 SYGVKD. The CDR3 sequence: CAIISDRDNYGQYF. DNA of the CDR3: TGTGCCATCATATCTGACAGGGATAACTACGGGCAGTACTTC.